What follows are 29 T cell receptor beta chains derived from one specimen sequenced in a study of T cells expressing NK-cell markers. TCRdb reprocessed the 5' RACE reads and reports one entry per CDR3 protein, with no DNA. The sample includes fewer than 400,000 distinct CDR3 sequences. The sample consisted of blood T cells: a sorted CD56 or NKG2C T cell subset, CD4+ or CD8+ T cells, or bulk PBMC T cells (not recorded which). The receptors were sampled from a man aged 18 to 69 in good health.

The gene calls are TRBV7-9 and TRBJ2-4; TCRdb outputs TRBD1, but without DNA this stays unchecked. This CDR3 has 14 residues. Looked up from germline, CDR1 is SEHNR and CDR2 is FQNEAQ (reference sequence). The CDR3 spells CSSSFGQDRNIQYF.

This CDR3 reads CASSLAPGATSYEQYF. This chain joins TRBV5-1 and TRBJ2-7; without DNA, the TCRdb call of TRBD1 cannot be checked. Looked up from germline, CDR1 is SGHRS and CDR2 is YFSETQ. The CDR3 has 16 amino acids. The whole variable domain, remainder taken from reference TRBV5-1 and TRBJ2-7, is KAGVTQTPRYLIKTRGQQVTLSCSPISGHRSVSWYQQTPGQGLQFLFEYFSETQRNKGNFPGRFSGRQFSNSRSEMNVSTLELGDSALYLCASSLAPGATSYEQYFGPGTRLTVT.

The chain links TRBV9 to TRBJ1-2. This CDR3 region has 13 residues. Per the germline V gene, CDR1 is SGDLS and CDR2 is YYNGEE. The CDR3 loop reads CASSVAAGYGYTF. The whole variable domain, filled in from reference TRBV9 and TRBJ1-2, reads DSGVTQTPKHLITATGQRVTLRCSPRSGDLSVYWYQQSLDQGLQFLIQYYNGEERAKGNILERFSAQQFPDLHSELNLSSLELGDSALYFCASSVAAGYGYTFGSGTRLTVV.

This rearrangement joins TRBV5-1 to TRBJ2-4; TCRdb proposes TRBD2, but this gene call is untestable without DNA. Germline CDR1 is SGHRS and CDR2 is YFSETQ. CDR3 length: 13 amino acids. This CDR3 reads CASMEGLGNIQYF.

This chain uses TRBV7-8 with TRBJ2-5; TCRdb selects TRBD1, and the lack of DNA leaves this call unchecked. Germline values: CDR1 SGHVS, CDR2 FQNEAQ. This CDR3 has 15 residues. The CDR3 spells CASRRPRGGKETQYF.

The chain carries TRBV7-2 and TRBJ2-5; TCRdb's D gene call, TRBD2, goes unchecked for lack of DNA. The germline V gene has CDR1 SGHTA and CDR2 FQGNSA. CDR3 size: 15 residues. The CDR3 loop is CASSLTSGPWKTQYF.

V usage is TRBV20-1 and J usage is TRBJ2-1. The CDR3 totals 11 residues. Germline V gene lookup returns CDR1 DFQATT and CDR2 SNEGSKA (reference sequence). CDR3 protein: CSAPPSNEQFF.

CDR3 loop: CASIRGGAYTEAFF. This chain uses TRBV12-3 or TRBV12-4 with TRBJ1-1; without DNA, the TCRdb call of TRBD1 cannot be checked. The CDR3 has 14 residues.

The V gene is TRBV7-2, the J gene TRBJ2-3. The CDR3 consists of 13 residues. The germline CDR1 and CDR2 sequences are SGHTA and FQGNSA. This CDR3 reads CASSLALQDTQYF.

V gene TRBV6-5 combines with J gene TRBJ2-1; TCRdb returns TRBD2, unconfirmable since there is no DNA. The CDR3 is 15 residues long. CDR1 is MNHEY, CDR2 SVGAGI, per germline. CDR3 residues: CATRDGLSSYNEQFF.

CDR3 loop: CASSGLNYGYTF. The rearrangement links TRBV2 to TRBJ1-2. The germline gives CDR1 SNHLY, CDR2 FYNNEI. The CDR3 sequence is 12 residues long.

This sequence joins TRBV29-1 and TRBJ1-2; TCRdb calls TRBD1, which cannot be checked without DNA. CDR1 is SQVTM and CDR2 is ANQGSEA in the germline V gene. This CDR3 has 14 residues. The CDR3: CSVSGQGASYGYTF.

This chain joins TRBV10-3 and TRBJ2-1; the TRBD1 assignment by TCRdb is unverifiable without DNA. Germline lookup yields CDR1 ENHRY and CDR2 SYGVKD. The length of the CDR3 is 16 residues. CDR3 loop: CAISESGRGASNEQFF.

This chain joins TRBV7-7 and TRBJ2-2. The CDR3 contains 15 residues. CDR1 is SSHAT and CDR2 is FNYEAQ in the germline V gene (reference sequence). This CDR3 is CASSLARGNTGELFF.

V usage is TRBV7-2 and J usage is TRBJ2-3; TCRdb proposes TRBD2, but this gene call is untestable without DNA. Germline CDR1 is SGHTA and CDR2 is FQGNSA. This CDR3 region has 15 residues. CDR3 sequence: CASSLRFSGGDTQYF.

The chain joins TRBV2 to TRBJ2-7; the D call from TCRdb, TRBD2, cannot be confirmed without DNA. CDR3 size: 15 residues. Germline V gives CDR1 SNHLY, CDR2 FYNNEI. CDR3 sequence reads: CASRWGLAGNYEQYF.

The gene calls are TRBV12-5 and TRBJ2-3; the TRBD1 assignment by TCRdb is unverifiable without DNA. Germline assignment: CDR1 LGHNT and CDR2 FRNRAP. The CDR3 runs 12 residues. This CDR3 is CASGPSLQAQYF.

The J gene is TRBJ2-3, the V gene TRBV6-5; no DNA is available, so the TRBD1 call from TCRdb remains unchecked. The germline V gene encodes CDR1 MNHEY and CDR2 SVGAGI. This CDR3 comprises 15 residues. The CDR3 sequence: CASSYSRAAGDTQYF.

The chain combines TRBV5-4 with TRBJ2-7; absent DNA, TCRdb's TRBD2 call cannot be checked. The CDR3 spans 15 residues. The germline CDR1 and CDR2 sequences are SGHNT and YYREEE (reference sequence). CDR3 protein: CASSVTSGGGSEQYF.

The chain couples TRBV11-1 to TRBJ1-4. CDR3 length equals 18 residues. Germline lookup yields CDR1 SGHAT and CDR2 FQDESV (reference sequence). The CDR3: CASSLGSGLGRRDEKLFF.

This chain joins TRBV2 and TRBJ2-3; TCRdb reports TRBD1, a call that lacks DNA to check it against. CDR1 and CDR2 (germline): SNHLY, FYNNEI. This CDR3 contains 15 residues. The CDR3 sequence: CASSEWGSKADTQYF. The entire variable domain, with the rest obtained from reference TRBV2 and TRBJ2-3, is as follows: EPEVTQTPSHQVTQMGQEVILRCVPISNHLYFYWYRQILGQKVEFLVSFYNNEISEKSEIFDDQFSVERPDGSNFTLKIRSTKLEDSAMYFCASSEWGSKADTQYFGPGTRLTVL.

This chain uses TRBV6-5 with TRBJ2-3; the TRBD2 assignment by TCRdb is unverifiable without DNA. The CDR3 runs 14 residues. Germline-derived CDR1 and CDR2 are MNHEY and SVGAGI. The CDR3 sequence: CASSSKPRLAGEYF.

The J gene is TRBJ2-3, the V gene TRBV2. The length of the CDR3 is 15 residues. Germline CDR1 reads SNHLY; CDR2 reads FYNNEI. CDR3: CASRLEGFYTDTQYF.

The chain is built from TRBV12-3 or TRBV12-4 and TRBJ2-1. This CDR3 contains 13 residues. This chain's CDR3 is CASSTMYGNEQFF.

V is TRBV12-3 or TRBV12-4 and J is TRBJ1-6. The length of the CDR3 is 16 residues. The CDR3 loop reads CASSLAGHGGNSPLHF.

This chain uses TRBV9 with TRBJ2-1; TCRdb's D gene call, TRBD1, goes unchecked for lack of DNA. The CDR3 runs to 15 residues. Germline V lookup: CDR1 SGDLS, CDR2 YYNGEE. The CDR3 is CASSPHARSYNEQFF.

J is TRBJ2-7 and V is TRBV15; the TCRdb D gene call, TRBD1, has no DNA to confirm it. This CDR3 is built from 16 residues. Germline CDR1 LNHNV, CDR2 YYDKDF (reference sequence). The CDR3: CATSSRQNQPFYEQYF.

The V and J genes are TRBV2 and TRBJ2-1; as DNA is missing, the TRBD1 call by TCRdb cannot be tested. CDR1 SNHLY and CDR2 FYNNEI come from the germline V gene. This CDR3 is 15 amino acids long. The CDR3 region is CASSEMGHGESGQFF.

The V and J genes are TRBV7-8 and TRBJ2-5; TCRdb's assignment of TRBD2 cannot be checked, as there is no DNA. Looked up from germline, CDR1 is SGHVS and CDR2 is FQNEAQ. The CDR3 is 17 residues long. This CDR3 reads CASSLKTGLAVQETQYF.